Listed below are T cell receptor beta chains from one sample, sequenced in a study of T cells in localized non-small cell lung cancer. The method was immunoSEQ multiplex PCR; TCRdb's version includes in-frame clones alone and lacks a portion of them. The data contain around 100,000 clones, 87% of them singletons. The sample consisted of peripheral blood, taken before any cancer treatment. These receptors were obtained from a man aged 40 to 70 with stage I squamous cell lung carcinoma. CDR3s include the opening cysteine and the closing phenylalanine or tryptophan. The D gene is left open where the match is weak. Clone size, where shown, is once, few, many, or a class for clones that have expanded.

v_call,d_call,j_call,clone_size,cdr3_aa,cdr3_nt
TRBV5-6,.,TRBJ2-7,.,CASSLRVAQGEQYF,TGTGCCAGCAGCTTGCGTGTTGCGCAGGGCGAGCAGTACTTC
TRBV11-2,.,TRBJ2-3,.,CASSFGSSTDTQYF,TGTGCCAGCAGCTTCGGGTCGAGCACAGATACGCAGTATTTT
TRBV7-9,TRBD1,TRBJ1-2,.,CASSFDRGGIYTF,TGTGCCAGCAGCTTTGACAGGGGAGGAATCTACACCTTC
TRBV2,.,TRBJ1-2,.,CASSRITSSKDNYGYTF,TGTGCCAGCAGTCGGATCACGTCTTCAAAGGACAACTATGGCTACACCTTC
TRBV27,.,TRBJ2-5,.,CASSLMGTRQETQYF,TGTGCCAGCAGTTTAATGGGGACAAGGCAAGAGACCCAGTACTTC
TRBV7-9,.,TRBJ2-1,.,CASSRGWAGTYNEQFF,TGTGCCAGCAGCAGGGGATGGGCAGGGACCTACAATGAGCAGTTCTTC
TRBV4-1,TRBD2,TRBJ2-1,.,CASSVGGLNEQFF,TGCGCCAGCAGCGTGGGAGGGCTCAATGAGCAGTTCTTC
TRBV6-1,.,TRBJ1-4,.,CASSELQGRGEKLFF,TGTGCCAGCAGTGAACTGCAGGGCCGGGGTGAAAAACTGTTTTTT
TRBV5-4,.,TRBJ2-3,.,CASSSSTDTQYF,TGTGCCAGCAGCTCGAGCACAGATACGCAGTATTTT
TRBV2,.,TRBJ2-2,.,CASRGGTNAGELFF,TGTGCCAGCAGGGGGGGTACCAATGCCGGGGAGCTGTTTTTT
TRBV18,.,TRBJ1-2,.,CASSSTPGYGYTF,TGTGCCAGCTCTTCGACACCGGGGTATGGCTACACCTTC
TRBV15,.,TRBJ1-6,.,CATSRGQGNYSPLHF,TGTGCCACCAGCAGAGGGCAGGGGAATTATTCACCCCTCCACTTT
TRBV6-5,TRBD2,TRBJ2-2,.,CASSRGRVTGELFF,TGTGCCAGCAGCAGAGGGAGGGTCACCGGGGAGCTGTTTTTT
TRBV19,TRBD1,TRBJ1-6,.,CASRPRAGTGFYSPLHF,TGTGCCAGTAGACCCCGCGCCGGGACAGGGTTTTATTCACCCCTCCACTTT
TRBV5-1,TRBD1,TRBJ1-1,.,CASSWGQVGTEAFF,TGCGCCAGCAGCTGGGGACAGGTTGGCACTGAAGCTTTCTTT
TRBV5-6,TRBD1,TRBJ1-1,.,CASSLEQGGTEAFF,TGTGCCAGCAGCTTGGAACAGGGGGGGACTGAAGCTTTCTTT
TRBV7-2,TRBD1,TRBJ1-6,.,CASRLDRASSPLHF,TGTGCCAGCAGACTGGACAGGGCTTCGTCACCCCTCCACTTT
TRBV6-1,TRBD1,TRBJ2-7,.,CASTPDRGFHEQYF,TGTGCCAGCACCCCGGACAGGGGATTCCACGAGCAGTACTTC
TRBV28,TRBD2,TRBJ2-7,.,CASSPRLAGGFIVEQYF,TGTGCCAGCAGTCCTCGACTAGCGGGGGGATTCATCGTGGAGCAGTACTTC
TRBV19,.,TRBJ2-5,.,CASSIEETQYF,TGTGCCAGTAGTATAGAGGAGACCCAGTACTTC
TRBV18,.,TRBJ2-7,.,CASSGTYEQYF,TGTGCCAGCTCAGGGACCTACGAGCAGTACTTC
TRBV27,TRBD1,TRBJ1-3,.,CASSSSQGAVLGNTIYF,TGTGCCAGCAGTTCCTCCCAGGGGGCGGTGTTAGGAAACACCATATATTTT
TRBV25-1,.,TRBJ2-3,.,CASSVGVATDTQYF,TGTGCCAGCAGTGTAGGAGTCGCGACAGATACGCAGTATTTT
TRBV10-3,.,TRBJ1-3,once,CAISESAGTEGDGNTIYF,TGTGCCATCAGTGAGTCTGCGGGAACAGAGGGCGACGGAAACACCATATATTTT
TRBV25-1,TRBD2,TRBJ2-1,.,CASSALAGGVNEQFF,TGTGCCAGCAGTGCTCTAGCGGGGGGCGTCAATGAGCAGTTCTTC
TRBV6-5,.,TRBJ1-5,few,CASSYGGSQPQHF,TGTGCCAGCAGTTACGGCGGGTCCCAGCCCCAGCATTTT
TRBV5-1,TRBD1,TRBJ1-1,.,CASSPGTANTEAFF,TGCGCCAGCAGCCCAGGGACAGCGAACACTGAAGCTTTCTTT